This section outlines one T cell receptor beta chain sequence together with its context. In the original processing: Reference gene primer amplification gave nucleated cell count estimates. Some clones are missing from TCRdb's copy, which holds only in-frame ones; the method was immunoSEQ multiplex PCR. V, J and clone size derive from that table, while D and trimming were established from the DNA sequence. This sample yields about 150,000 clones, of which roughly nine tenths are seen a single time; about 2.5% belongs to the top ten. The data are from a study of blood T cell repertoires in COVID-19. Looking at the study overall: Sites in the United States, Italy and Spain provided acute and convalescent COVID-19 samples. Sample material is recorded as cDNA or gDNA derived from T cells, B-cell-depleted T cells, or PBMCs.

Germline V gene data show CDR1 as SGHTS and CDR2 as YDEGEE. V was trimmed by 0 bases and J by 11 bases, leaving 18 bases between them. The CDR3 is made up of 15 amino acids. This TCR was sampled from an older woman with acute or convalescent COVID-19. The sequenced sample consisted of peripheral blood. The chain is built from TRBV5-8 and TRBJ1-5, with a tentative D call TRBD1 (5 bases). The CDR3 DNA reads as TGTGCCAGCAGCTTGGCCTGGGGCACGTTGGGGACCCAGCATTTT. Protein: CASSLAWGTLGTQHF.